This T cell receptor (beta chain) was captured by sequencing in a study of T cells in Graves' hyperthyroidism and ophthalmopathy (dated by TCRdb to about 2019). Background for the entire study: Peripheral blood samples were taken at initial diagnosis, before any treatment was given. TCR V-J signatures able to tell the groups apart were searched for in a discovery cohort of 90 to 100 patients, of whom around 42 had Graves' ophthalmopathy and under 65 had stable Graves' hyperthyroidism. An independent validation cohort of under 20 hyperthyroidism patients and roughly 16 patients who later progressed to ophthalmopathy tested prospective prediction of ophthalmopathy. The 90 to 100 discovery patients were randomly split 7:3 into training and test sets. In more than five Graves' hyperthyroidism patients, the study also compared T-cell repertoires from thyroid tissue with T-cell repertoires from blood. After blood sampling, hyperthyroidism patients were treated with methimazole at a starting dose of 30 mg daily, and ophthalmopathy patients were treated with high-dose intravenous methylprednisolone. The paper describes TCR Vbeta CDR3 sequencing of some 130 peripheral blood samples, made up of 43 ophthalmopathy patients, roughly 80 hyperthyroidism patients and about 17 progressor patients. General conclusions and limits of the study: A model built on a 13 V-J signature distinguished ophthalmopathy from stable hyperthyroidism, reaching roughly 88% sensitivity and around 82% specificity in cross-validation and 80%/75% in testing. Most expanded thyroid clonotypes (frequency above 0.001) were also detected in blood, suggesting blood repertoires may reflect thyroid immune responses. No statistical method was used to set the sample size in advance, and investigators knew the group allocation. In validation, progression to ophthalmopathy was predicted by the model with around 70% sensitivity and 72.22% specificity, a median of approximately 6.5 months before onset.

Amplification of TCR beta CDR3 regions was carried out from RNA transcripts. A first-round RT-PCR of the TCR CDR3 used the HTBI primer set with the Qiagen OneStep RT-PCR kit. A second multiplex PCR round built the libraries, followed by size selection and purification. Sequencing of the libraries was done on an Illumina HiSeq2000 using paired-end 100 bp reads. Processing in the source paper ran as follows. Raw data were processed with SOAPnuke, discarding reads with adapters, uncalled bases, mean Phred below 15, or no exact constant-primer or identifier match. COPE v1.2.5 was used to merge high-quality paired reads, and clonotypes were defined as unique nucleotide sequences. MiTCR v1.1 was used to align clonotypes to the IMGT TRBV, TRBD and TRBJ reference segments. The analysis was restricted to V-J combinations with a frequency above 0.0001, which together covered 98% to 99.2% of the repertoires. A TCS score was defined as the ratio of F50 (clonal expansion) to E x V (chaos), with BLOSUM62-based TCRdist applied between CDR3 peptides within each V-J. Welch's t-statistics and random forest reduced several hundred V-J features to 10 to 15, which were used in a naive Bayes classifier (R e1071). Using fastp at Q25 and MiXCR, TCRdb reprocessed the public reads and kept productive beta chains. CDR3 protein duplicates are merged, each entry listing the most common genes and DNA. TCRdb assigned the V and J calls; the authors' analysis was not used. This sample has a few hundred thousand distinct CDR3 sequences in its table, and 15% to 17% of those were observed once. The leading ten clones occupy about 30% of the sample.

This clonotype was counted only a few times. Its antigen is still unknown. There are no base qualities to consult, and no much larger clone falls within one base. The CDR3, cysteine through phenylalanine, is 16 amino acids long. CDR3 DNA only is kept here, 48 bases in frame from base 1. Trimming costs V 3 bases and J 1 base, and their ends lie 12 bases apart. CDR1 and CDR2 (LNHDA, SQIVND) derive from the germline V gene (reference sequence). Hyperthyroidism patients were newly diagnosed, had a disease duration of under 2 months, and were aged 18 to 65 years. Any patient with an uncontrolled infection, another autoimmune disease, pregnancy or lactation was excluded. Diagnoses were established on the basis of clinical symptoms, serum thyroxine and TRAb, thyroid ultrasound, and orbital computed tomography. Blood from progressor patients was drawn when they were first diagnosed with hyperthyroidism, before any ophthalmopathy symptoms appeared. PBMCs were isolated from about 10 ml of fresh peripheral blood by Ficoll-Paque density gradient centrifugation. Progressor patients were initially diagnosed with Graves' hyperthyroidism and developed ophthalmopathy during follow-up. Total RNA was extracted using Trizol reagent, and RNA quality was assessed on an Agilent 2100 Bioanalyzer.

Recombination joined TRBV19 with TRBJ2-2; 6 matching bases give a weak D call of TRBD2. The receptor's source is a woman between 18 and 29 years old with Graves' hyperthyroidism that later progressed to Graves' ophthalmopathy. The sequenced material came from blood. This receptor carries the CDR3 CASSMWGEQNTGELFF. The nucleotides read TGTGCCAGTAGTATGTGGGGGGAGCAGAACACCGGGGAGCTGTTTTTT.